Listed here are 3 T cell receptor beta chains from one sample, sequenced in a study of blood T cell repertoires in COVID-19. Sequencing used immunoSEQ multiplex PCR; TCRdb keeps in-frame clones, though not all of them. The data hold around 190,000 clones, with about 86% observed a single time. The sequencing input was peripheral blood. Receptor source: a man between 65 and 80 years old with active or convalescent COVID-19.

This sequence joins TRBV6-1 and TRBJ1-3, with a weak D call TRBD1 (5 bases). CDR3 length: 17 residues. Looked up from germline, CDR1 is MNHNS and CDR2 is SASEGT. Trimming took off 2 bases at V and 0 bases at J, with 14 bases between the two ends. CDR3 residues: CASSERAQGSSGNTIYF. The CDR3 nucleotides are TGTGCCAGCAGTGAAAGGGCCCAGGGTAGCTCTGGAAACACCATATATTTT.

This clone came up once. The V call is TRBV7-2, the J call TRBJ2-7; 12 nucleotides line up with TRBD2. The germline V gene has CDR1 SGHTA and CDR2 FQGNSA. This CDR3 has 17 residues. V was clipped by 2 bases and J by 2 bases; unmatched bases: 7. This chain's CDR3 is CASSLRSLAGGTYEQYF. For the CDR3, the DNA is TGTGCCAGCAGCTTACGCAGCCTAGCGGGGGGGACCTACGAGCAGTACTTC.

J is TRBJ1-2 and V is TRBV6-5; 8 bases are shared with TRBD1. There are 16 residues in the CDR3. Germline CDR1 and CDR2: MNHEY and SVGAGI. The V segment lost 0 bases and the J segment 4 bases; nucleotides outside the gene matches: 7. As DNA, the CDR3 is TGTGCCAGCAGTTACTCGAGTGACAGGGGAATCTATGGCTACACCTTC. This codes for CASSYSSDRGIYGYTF.